This T cell receptor beta chain was observed in a study of CD4 T cells in relation to SARS-CoV-2 and coronaviruses. Study-level background: After roughly 9 days of antigen culture, PBMC TCR beta CDR3s were sequenced. Median patient age was almost 40 years, spanning 21 to 72 years. Convalescent patients were 7 or 8 males and a few females; two were Hispanic.

This clone appeared a single time. No antigen is known for it. Method: immunoSEQ multiplex PCR; TCRdb's copy keeps in-frame clones and lacks some. The table includes about 31,000 clones, roughly 76% detected once. Naive or memory CD4+ cells were cultured 1:1 with T cell-depleted PBMCs plus CEF. This receptor was taken from an adult with COVID-19. Source material: memory CD4+ T cells from PBMCs, cultured in vitro.

The CDR3 coding sequence is TGTGCCAGCAGCTTAGGCGGGAGGGCCGGCACAGATACGCAGTATTTT. This gives the protein CASSLGGRAGTDTQYF. The rearrangement links TRBV11-3 to TRBJ2-3; 9 nucleotides align to TRBD2. This CDR3 region has 16 residues. Germline assignment: CDR1 SGHNT and CDR2 YENEEA. Germline trimming cut 1 base from V and 1 base from J; bases unmatched to any gene: 3.